The entry below gives a single T cell receptor beta chain sequence along with its context. CDR1 is KGHSH, CDR2 LQKENI, per germline. Unmatched junction bases numbered 10, after V lost 6 bases and J lost 8 bases. The CDR3 has 16 residues. Authors' processing steps: Reference gene primer amplification gave nucleated cell count estimates. Produced via immunoSEQ multiplex PCR; TCRdb's table is partial and in-frame only. V, J and clone size reflect that table, while D and trimming were determined from the DNA. Of some 320,000 clones in the sample, approximately 88% were seen once. This specimen comes from a study of blood T cell repertoires in COVID-19. Study at large: Sample material is recorded as cDNA or gDNA derived from T cells, B-cell-depleted T cells, or PBMCs.

The specimen sequenced was peripheral blood. The sequence came from a young woman who had recovered from COVID-19. This chain connects TRBV18 to TRBJ1-4; TRBD1 aligns across 12 bases. DNA for the CDR3: TGTGCCAGCTCTCGCCCCGGGACAGGGGGCATCGAAAAACTGTTTTTT. Translated, it gives CASSRPGTGGIEKLFF. Based on the CDR3 plus reference TRBV18 and TRBJ1-4, the full variable domain is NAGVMQNPRHLVRRRGQEARLRCSPMKGHSHVYWYRQLPEEGLKFMVYLQKENIIDESGMPKERFSAEFPKEGPSILRIQQVVRGDSAAYFCASSRPGTGGIEKLFFGSGTQLSVL.